A single sample is the source of the 10 T cell receptor beta chains below, sequenced in a study of tumor and adjacent non-tumor tissue in lung cancer. No cell sorting was done before RNA was extracted from the tissue. The library came from three nested PCR rounds adapted from ARM-PCR protocols. In TCRdb, the multiplex PCR reads were re-called with MiXCR into one record per CDR3 protein. Among 85,000 to 100,000 distinct CDR3 sequences listed, 67% were seen once. Sequenced: lung tumor tissue. Receptors originate from a man between 60 and 70 years old with non-small cell lung cancer.

This sequence joins TRBV11-1 and TRBJ2-1; D might be TRBD1 or TRBD2, each matching 6 bases. Per germline, CDR1 SGHAT and CDR2 FQDESV (reference sequence). The CDR3 has 14 amino acids. The CDR3: CSGGPGDSWDEQFF. Here the CDR3 DNA reads TGTTCCGGCGGACCAGGGGACTCTTGGGATGAGCAGTTCTTC.

This clonotype showed up just a few times. The chain has TRBV20-1 and TRBJ1-3; TRBD1 aligns across 10 bases. The junction had 13 bases not matched to a gene; V was cut back by 5 bases and J by 6 bases. CDR3 length: 16 residues. Germline CDR1 and CDR2: DFQATT and SNEGSKA (reference sequence). CDR3 nucleotides: TGCAGTGCTCAGAGCAGCGGGACAGGGGTCGAAAACACCATATATTTT. As protein: CSAQSSGTGVENTIYF.

On this clonotype itself: The junction departs from germline at one end; a sequencing error may be responsible. CDR3 nucleotide sequence: TGTGCCAGCAGCCGGAGGGGGACTACGTGCTTCCCCGAGCGGTACTTC. Translation: CASSRRGTTCFPERYF. V gene TRBV11-3 combines with J gene TRBJ2-7; the D gene is possibly TRBD2 (7 bases). CDR1 is SGHNT and CDR2 is YENEEA in the germline V gene. The CDR3 consists of 16 residues. Complete variable domain (other parts from reference TRBV11-3 and TRBJ2-7): EAGVVQSPRYKIIEKKQPVAFWCNPISGHNTLYWYLQNLGQGPELLIRYENEEAVDDSQLPKDRFSAERLKGVDSTLKIQPAELGDSAVYLCASSRRGTTCFPERYFGPGTRLTVT.

This clonotype was detected many times. The V and J genes are TRBV5-5 and TRBJ2-1; 11 nucleotides agree with TRBD1. After removal of 4 bases from V and 3 bases from J, the junction contained 3 bases not matched to a gene. This CDR3 comprises 15 residues. Looked up from germline, CDR1 is SGHKS and CDR2 is YYEKEE (reference sequence). CDR3 in amino acids: CASSGGTGGYNEQFF. In DNA form, the CDR3 reads TGTGCCAGCAGCGGCGGGACAGGGGGCTACAATGAGCAGTTCTTC. Full variable domain (missing parts from reference TRBV5-5 and TRBJ2-1): DAGVTQSPTHLIKTRGQQVTLRCSPISGHKSVSWYQQVLGQGPQFIFQYYEKEERGRGNFPDRFSARQFPNYSSELNVNALLLGDSALYLCASSGGTGGYNEQFFGPGTRLTVL.

In the case of this clonotype: One end of the junction is discordant with germline, which a read error may explain. The chain combines TRBV5-4 with TRBJ2-7, with TRBD1 identical over 8 bases. CDR3 size: 14 residues. Germline V lookup: CDR1 SGHNT, CDR2 YYREEE (reference sequence). CDR3: CTSSRDRDRYEQYF. The CDR3 nucleotides are TGTACCAGCAGCCGCGATAGGGACAGGTACGAGCAGTACTTT.

As regards this clonotype: A much larger clone sits a single nucleotide away, making a read error possible. This chain connects TRBV27 to TRBJ2-5, with 7 bases fitting TRBD1. Germline CDR1 and CDR2: MNHEY and SMNVEV (reference sequence). The CDR3 totals 16 residues. This CDR3 reads CAISPRTGSDQETQYF. The CDR3 nucleotides read TGTGCCATCAGTCCCCGGACAGGTAGTGACCAAGAGACCCAGTACTTC.

In regard to this clonotype: Since a much larger clone is just one base distant, this may be a read error. The V call is TRBV30, the J call TRBJ1-5, with TRBD1 matching over 7 bases. The CDR3 loop spans 14 amino acids. CDR1 GTSNPN and CDR2 SVGIG come from the germline V gene (reference sequence). The CDR3 region is CVWSPQQGNQPQHF. For the CDR3, the DNA is TGTGTCTGGAGCCCTCAACAGGGGAATCAGCCCCAGCATTTT.

For this clonotype: This clone may be a read error of a much larger clone one base away. The chain is built from TRBV5-1 and TRBJ1-3; D uncertain. The V and J ends lost 2 bases and 3 bases respectively, with 6 bases between them. The CDR3 sequence is 13 residues long. CDR1 is SGHRS, CDR2 YFSETQ, per germline. The CDR3 DNA reads TGCGCCAGCAGCTTCCCAAGTGGAAACACCATATATTTT. As protein: CASSFPSGNTIYF.

Notes on this clonotype: This may be a read error, as it is one base from a much larger clone. The J gene is TRBJ2-3, the V gene TRBV11-2; maybe TRBD2 (5 bases). Germline V gene sequence: CDR1 SGHAT, CDR2 FQNNGV. The CDR3 has 20 amino acids. V lost 0 bases and J lost 3, with 25 bases in between. CDR3 DNA sequence: TGTGCCAGCAGCTTAGATGGATCTACCACCGGGGATTTTAGGACAGATACGCAGTATTTT. Its translation is CASSLDGSTTGDFRTDTQYF. The entire variable domain, with the rest obtained from reference TRBV11-2 and TRBJ2-3, is as follows: EAGVAQSPRYKIIEKRQSVAFWCNPISGHATLYWYQQILGQGPKLLIQFQNNGVVDDSQLPKDRFSAERLKGVDSTLKIQPAKLEDSAVYLCASSLDGSTTGDFRTDTQYFGPGTRLTVL.

About this clonotype: A much larger clonotype is one base distant, so this may be a read error. The chain combines TRBV6-2 or TRBV6-3 with TRBJ2-4, with 7 positions matching TRBD2. Germline lookup yields CDR1 MNHEY and CDR2 SVGEGT. Trimming at V came to 4 bases and at J to 0 bases, leaving 9 bases not matched to a gene. The CDR3 loop spans 17 amino acids. For the CDR3, the DNA is TGTGCCAGCAGTTGGGCGACTAGCTGTCTAGCCAAAAACATTCAGTACTTC. It specifies CASSWATSCLAKNIQYF.